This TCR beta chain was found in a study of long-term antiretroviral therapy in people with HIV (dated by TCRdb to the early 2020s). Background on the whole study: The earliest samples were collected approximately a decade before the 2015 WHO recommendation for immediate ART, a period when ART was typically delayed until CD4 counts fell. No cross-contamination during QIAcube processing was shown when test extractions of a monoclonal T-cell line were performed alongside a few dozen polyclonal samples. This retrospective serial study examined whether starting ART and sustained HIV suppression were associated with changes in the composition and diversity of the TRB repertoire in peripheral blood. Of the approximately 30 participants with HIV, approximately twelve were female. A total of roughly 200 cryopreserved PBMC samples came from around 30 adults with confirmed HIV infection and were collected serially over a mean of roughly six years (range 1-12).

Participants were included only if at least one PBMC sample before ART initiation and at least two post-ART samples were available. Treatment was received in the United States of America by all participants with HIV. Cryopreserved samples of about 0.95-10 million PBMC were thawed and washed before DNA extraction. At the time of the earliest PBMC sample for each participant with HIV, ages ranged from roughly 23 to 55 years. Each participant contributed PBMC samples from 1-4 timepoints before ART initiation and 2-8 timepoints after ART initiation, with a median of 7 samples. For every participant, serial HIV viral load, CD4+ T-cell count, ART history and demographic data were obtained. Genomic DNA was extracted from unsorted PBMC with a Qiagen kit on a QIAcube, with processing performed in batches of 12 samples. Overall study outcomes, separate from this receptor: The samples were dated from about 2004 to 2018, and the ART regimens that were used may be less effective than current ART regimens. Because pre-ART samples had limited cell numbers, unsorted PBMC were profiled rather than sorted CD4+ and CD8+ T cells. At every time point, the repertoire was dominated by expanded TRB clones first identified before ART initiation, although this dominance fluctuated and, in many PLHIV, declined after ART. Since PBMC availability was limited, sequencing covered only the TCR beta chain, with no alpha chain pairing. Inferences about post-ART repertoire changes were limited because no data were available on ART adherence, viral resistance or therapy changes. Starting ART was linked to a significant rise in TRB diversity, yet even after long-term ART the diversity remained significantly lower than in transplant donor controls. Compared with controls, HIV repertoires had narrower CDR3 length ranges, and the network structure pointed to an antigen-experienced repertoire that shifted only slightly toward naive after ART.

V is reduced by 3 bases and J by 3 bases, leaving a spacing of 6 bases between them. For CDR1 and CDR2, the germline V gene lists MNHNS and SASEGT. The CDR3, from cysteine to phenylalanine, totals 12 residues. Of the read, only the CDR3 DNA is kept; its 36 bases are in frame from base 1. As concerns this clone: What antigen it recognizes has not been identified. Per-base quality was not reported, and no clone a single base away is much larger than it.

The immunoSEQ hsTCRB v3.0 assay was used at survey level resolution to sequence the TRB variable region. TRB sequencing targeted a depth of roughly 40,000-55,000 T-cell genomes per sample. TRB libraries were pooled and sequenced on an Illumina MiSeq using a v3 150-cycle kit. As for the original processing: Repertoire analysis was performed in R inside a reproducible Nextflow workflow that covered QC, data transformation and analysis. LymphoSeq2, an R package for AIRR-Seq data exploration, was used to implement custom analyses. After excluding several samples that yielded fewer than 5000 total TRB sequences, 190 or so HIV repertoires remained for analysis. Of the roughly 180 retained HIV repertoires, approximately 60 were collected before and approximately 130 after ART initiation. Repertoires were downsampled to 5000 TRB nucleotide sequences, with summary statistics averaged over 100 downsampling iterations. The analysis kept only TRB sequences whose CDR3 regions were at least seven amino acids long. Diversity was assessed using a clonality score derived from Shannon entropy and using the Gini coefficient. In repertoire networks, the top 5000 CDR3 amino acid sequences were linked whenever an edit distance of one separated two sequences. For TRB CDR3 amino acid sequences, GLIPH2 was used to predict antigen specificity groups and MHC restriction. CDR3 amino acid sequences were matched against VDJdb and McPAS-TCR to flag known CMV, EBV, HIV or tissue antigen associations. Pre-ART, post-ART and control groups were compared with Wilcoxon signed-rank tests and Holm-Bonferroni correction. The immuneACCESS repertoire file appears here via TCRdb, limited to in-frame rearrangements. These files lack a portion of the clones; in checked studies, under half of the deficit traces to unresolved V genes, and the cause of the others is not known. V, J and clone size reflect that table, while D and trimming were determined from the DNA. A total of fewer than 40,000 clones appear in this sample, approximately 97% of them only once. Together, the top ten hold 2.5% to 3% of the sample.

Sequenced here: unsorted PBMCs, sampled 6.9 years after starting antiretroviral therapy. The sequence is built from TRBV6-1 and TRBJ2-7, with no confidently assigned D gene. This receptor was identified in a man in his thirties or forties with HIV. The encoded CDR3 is CASSESVYEQYF. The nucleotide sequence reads TGTGCCAGCAGTGAGTCAGTCTACGAGCAGTACTTC.